The 2 T cell receptor beta chains reported below all come from one sample, sequenced in a study of OX40 agonist ivuxolimab in advanced cancers. Sequenced by immunoSEQ multiplex PCR; TCRdb stores in-frame clones only, minus some. The table lists 66,000 or so clones, 75% to 90% of them singletons. Specimen: CD4+ or CD8+ T cells sorted from blood, collected in a trial of the OX40 agonist ivuxolimab. All receptors come from an adult with an advanced solid tumor such as melanoma, head and neck, liver or kidney cancer.

The V call is TRBV18, the J call TRBJ2-7; tentative D call: TRBD1 (6 bases). In germline, CDR1 is KGHSH, CDR2 LQKENI. The CDR3 spans 14 residues. The germline V and J ends were trimmed by 5 bases and 3 bases, with 14 bases remaining between them. CDR3 nucleotide sequence: TGTGCCAGCTCAGACGGATTACAGGGCTACGAGCAGTACTTC. It translates to CASSDGLQGYEQYF.

The sample holds many counts of this clone. The chain joins TRBV2 to TRBJ1-3; 7 bases agree with TRBD1. The CDR3 extends over 18 amino acids. Trimming at V came to 4 bases and at J to 0 bases, leaving 12 bases not matched to a gene. Germline CDR1 is SNHLY and CDR2 is FYNNEI. The CDR3 is CASSVLSGQSSSGNTIYF. The CDR3 nucleotides are TGTGCCAGCAGTGTCTTGTCGGGACAGTCTAGCTCTGGAAACACCATATATTTT.